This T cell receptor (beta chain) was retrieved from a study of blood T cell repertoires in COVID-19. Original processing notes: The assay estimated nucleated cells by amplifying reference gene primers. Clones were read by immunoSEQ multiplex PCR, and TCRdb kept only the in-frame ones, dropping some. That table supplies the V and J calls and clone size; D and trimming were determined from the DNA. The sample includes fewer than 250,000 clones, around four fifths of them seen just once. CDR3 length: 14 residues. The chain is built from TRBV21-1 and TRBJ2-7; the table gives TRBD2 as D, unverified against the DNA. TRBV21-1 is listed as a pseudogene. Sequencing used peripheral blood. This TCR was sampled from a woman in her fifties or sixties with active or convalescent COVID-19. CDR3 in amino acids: CASSLLTGTYEQYF. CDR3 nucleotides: TGTGCCAGCAGCCTCCTCACGGGGACCTACGAGCAGTACTTC.